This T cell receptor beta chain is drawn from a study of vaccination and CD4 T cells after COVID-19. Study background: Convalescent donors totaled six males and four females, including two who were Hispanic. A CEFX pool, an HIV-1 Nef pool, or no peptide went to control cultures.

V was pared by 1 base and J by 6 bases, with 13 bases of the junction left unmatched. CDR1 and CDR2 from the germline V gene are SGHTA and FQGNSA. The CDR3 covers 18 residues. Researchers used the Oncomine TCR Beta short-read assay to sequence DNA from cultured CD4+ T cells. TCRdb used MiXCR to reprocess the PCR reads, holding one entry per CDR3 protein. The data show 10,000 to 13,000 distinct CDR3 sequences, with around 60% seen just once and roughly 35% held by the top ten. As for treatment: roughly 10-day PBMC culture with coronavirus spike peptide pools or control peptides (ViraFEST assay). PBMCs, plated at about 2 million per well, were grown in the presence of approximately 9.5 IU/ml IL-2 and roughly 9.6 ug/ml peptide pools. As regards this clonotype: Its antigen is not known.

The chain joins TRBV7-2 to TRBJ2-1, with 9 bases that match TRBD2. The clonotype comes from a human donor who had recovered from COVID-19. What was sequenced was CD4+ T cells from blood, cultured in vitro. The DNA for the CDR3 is TGTGCCAGCAGCTTAGTGTACCTGAGGCGGGGGGGCCTCAATGAGCAGTTCTTC. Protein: CASSLVYLRRGGLNEQFF.